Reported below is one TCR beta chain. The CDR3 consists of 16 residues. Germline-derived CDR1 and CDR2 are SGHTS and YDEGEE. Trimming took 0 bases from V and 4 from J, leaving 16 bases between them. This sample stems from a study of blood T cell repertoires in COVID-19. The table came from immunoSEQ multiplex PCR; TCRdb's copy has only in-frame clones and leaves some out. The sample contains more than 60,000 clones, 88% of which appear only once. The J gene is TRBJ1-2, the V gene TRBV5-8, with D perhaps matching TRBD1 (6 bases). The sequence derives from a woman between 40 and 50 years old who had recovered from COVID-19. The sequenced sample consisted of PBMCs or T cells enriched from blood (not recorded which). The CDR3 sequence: CASSLGVAGASYGYTF. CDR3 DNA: TGTGCCAGCAGCTTGGGGGTAGCAGGGGCCTCCTATGGCTACACCTTC.